This passage covers 3 T cell receptor beta chains from one sample sequenced in a study of cytomegalovirus exposure and HLA in healthy donors. The study ran its PCR with 60 Vbeta and 13 Jbeta primers. Repertoires were generated with immunoSEQ multiplex PCR, while TCRdb's copy carries only in-frame clones and drops some. The table records under 150,000 clones, 80% to 90% of them present only once. The specimen was PBMCs. These receptors came from a woman aged 40 to 55 in good health and CMV-seropositive.

The chain carries TRBV4-1 and TRBJ1-1; D gene ambiguous. This CDR3 contains 14 residues. Between the trimmed V and J ends, which lost 1 base and 0 bases, there was a span of 6 bases. Germline V gene lookup returns CDR1 MGHRA and CDR2 YSYEKL. The CDR3 sequence: CASSQVELNTEAFF. CDR3 bases: TGCGCCAGCAGCCAAGTCGAGCTGAACACTGAAGCTTTCTTT.

The chain employs TRBV13 and TRBJ2-4, with TRBD2 identical over 15 bases. Germline lookup yields CDR1 PRHDT and CDR2 FYEKMQ (reference sequence). The J segment lost 2 bases and the V segment lost 4 bases, leaving 6 bases of the junction unmatched. The CDR3 is made up of 18 amino acids. DNA for the CDR3: TGTGCCAGCAGCTCTGGACTAGCGGGGGGGAAGACCAAAAACATTCAGTACTTC. Its protein product is CASSSGLAGGKTKNIQYF.

The rearrangement links TRBV7-3 to TRBJ1-1; possibly TRBD1 for D (5 bases). CDR1 is SGHTA and CDR2 is FQGTGA in the germline V gene. The V and J ends lost 2 bases and 4 bases respectively, with 8 bases between them. The length of the CDR3 is 13 residues. The CDR3 loop is CASSLLGGTEAFF. Written as DNA, the CDR3 is TGTGCCAGCAGCTTATTGGGGGGCACTGAAGCTTTCTTT.